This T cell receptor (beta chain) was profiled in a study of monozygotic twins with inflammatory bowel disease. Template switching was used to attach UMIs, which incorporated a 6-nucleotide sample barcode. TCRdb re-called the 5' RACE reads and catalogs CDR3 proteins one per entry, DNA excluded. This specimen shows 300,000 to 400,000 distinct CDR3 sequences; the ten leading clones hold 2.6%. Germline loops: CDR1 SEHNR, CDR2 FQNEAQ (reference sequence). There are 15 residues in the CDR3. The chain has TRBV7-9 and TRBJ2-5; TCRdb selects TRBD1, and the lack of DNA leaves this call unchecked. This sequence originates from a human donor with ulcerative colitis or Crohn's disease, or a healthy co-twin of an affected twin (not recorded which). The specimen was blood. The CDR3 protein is CASSTSGTEQETQYF.